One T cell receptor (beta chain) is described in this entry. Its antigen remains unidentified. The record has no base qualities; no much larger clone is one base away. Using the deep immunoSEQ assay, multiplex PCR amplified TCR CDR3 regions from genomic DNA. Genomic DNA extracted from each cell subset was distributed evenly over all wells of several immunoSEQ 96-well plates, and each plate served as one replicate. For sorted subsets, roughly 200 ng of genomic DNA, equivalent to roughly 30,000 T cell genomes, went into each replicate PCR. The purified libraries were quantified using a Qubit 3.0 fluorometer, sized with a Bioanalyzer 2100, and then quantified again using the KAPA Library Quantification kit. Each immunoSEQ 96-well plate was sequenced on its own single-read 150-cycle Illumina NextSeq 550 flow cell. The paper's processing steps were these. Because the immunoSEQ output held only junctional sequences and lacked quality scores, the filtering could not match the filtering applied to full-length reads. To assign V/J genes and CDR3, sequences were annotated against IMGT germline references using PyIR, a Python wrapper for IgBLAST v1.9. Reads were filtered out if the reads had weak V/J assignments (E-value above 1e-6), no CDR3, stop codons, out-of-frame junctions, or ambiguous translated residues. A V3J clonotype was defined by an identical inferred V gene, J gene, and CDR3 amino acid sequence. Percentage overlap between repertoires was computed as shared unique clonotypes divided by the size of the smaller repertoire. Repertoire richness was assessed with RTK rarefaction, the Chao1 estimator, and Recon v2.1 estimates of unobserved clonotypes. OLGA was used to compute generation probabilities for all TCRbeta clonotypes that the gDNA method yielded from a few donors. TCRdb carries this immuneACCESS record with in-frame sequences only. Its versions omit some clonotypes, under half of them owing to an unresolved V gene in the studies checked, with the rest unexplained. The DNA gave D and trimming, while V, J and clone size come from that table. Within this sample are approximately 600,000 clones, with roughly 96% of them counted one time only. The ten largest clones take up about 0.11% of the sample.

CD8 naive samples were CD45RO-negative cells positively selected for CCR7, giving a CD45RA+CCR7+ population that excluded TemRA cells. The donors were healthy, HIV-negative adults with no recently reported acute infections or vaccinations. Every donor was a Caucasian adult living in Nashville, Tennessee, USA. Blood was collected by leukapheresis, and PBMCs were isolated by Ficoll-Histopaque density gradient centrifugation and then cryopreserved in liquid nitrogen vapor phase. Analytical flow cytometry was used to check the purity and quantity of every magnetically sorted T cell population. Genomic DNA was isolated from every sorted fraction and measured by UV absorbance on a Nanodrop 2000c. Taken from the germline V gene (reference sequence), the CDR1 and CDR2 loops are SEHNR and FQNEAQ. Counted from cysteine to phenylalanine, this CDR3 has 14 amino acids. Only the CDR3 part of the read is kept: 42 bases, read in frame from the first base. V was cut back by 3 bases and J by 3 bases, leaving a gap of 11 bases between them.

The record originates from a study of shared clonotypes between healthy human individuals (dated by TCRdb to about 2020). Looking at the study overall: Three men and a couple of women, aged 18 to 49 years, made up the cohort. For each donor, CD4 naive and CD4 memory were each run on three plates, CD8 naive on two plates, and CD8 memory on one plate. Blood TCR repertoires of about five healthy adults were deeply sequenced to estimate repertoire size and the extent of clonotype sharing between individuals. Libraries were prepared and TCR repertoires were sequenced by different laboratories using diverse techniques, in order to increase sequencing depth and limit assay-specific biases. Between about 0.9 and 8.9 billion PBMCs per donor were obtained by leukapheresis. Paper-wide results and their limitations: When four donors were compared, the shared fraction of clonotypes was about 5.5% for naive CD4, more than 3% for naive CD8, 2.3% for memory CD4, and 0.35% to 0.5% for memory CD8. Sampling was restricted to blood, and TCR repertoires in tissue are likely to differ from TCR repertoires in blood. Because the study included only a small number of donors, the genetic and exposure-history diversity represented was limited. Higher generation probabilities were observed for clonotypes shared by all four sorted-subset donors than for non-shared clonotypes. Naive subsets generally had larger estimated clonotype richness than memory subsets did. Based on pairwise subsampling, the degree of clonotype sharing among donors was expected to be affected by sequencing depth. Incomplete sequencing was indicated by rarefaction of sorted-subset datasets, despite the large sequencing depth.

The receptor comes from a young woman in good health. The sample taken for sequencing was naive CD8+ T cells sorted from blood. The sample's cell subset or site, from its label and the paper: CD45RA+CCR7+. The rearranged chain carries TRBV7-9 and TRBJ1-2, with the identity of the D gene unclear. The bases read TGTGCCAGCAGCTTGCAGGAGACCTACTATGGCTACACCTTC. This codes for CASSLQETYYGYTF.